These T cell receptor beta chains were read from a single sample in a study of T cell changes during pregnancy in multiple sclerosis. Here immunoSEQ multiplex PCR was the method, and the copy in TCRdb shows in-frame clones only, minus some. The table has roughly 32,000 clones, 90% seen once. Sequenced material: CD4+ T cells from peripheral blood mononuclear cells, taken in the second trimester of pregnancy. These receptors originate from a female donor in good health, enrolled as a control in a pregnancy study. Each CDR3 is given with its conserved first and last residue. Clone size, where shown, is once, few, many, or a class for clones that have expanded.

cdr3_length	clone_size	v_call	j_call	cdr3_aa
14	once	TRBV14	TRBJ2-7	CASSQVLRVYEQYF
14	.	TRBV10-2	TRBJ2-1	CASSVAAGAGEQFF
16	.	TRBV4-3	TRBJ1-1	CASSRDEGALGTEAFF
17	.	TRBV5-1	TRBJ2-1	CASSPWGTAEDGNEQFF
14	few	TRBV30	TRBJ2-2	CAWGLAGGVGELFF
20	.	TRBV10-3	TRBJ2-1	CAISPHAGTGERGAYNEQFF
16	.	TRBV29-1	TRBJ2-1	CSVDGAGTGFIDEQFF
16	.	TRBV27	TRBJ2-7	CASGTSVTRVTGEQYF
15	.	TRBV6-1	TRBJ2-6	CASGTGGSGANVLTF
14	.	TRBV7-9	TRBJ2-1	CASSLATTSGRQFF
16	.	TRBV13	TRBJ1-3	CASSSPGEFSGNTIYF
13	.	TRBV6-1	TRBJ2-7	CASSPGTGSGQYF
13	.	TRBV30	TRBJ2-7	CARSLAGVDEQYF
15	.	TRBV6-5	TRBJ1-5	CASSRSDRVGQPQHF
15	.	TRBV6-1	TRBJ2-7	CASSVTGLVSYEQYF
15	.	TRBV2	TRBJ2-3	CASRERQGSTDTQYF
16	few	TRBV7-8	TRBJ2-1	CASSLAASGVYNEQFF
15	.	TRBV6-1	TRBJ1-5	CASSDQGLSNQPQHF
16	.	TRBV5-5	TRBJ2-7	CASSLAGTGLRYEQYF
16	once	TRBV4-2	TRBJ2-7	CASSQDRTTTAVEQYF
16	.	TRBV14	TRBJ2-3	CASSQERTPVTDTQYF
14	.	TRBV9	TRBJ1-4	CASSVGQGGEKLFF
15	once	TRBV5-1	TRBJ2-2	CASSPREGSTGELFF
18	.	TRBV10-3	TRBJ2-3	CAISGSPSTSGSTDTQYF
14	once	TRBV7-2	TRBJ2-2	CASSSQGSTGELFF
15	.	TRBV6-5	TRBJ2-1	CASNPTSDSYNEQFF
14	.	TRBV4-3	TRBJ2-3	CASSWGQLADTQYF
13	.	TRBV5-1	TRBJ1-1	CASTEGARTETFF